This passage covers 18 T cell receptor beta chains from one sample sequenced in a study of CDR3 diversity in severe acne. MiXCR, run by TCRdb on the PCR reads, gives a single entry per CDR3 protein. The repertoire holds 90,000 or so distinct CDR3 sequences, about 50% seen once, with roughly 9.1% in the top ten. The specimen sequenced was blood. The receptor set was obtained from a male donor in good health, serving as a control.

This chain connects TRBV18 to TRBJ2-7; D is undetermined. Between the trimmed V and J ends, which lost 3 bases and 0 bases, there was a span of 6 bases. The CDR3 is made up of 13 amino acids. The germline V gene has CDR1 KGHSH and CDR2 LQKENI. This chain's CDR3 is CASSPPSSYEQYF. The CDR3 DNA is TGTGCCAGCTCACCGCCAAGCTCCTACGAGCAGTACTTC.

This sequence joins TRBV19 and TRBJ1-1; D unresolved. Germline V gene data show CDR1 as LNHDA and CDR2 as SQIVND (reference sequence). V was trimmed by 7 bases and J by 0 bases, leaving 12 bases between them. This CDR3 is built from 14 residues. DNA of the CDR3: TGTGCCAGTACGGTGGGCAGCATGAACACTGAAGCTTTCTTT. This encodes CASTVGSMNTEAFF.

Turning to this clonotype: This may stem from a read error, because a much larger clone lies one nucleotide away. The CDR3 does not close with the conserved phenylalanine or tryptophan, likely indicating a read error. This chain connects TRBV19 to TRBJ2-7; no reliable D call. Germline loops: CDR1 LNHDA, CDR2 SQIVND (reference sequence). V was cut by 3 bases and J by 3 bases, with 9 bases left in between. This CDR3 is built from 13 residues. Here the CDR3 reads CASSIKAGYEQYS. CDR3 DNA: TGTGCCAGTAGTATTAAAGCCGGCTACGAGCAGTACTCC.

This clonotype was seen a few times. This chain uses TRBV24-1 with TRBJ2-5; 13 bases match TRBD2. CDR3 length equals 17 residues. The germline gives CDR1 KGHDR, CDR2 SFDVKD. The J segment lost 2 bases and the V segment lost 4 bases, leaving 6 bases of the junction unmatched. The CDR3 coding sequence is TGTGCCACCAGTGACCCCGGGACTAGCGGGACTCAAGAGACCCAGTACTTC. It translates to CATSDPGTSGTQETQYF.

This clonotype ranks as medium-sized. The chain recombines TRBV19 with TRBJ2-7; D unresolved. The CDR3 covers 15 residues. Germline assignment: CDR1 LNHDA and CDR2 SQIVND (reference sequence). V lost 5 bases, J lost 2 bases, and 16 bases lay in between. CDR3 residues: CASSRYTDSTYEQYF. CDR3 nucleotides: TGTGCCAGTAGTCGATACACAGATTCTACCTACGAGCAGTACTTC.

The V call is TRBV7-4, the J call TRBJ2-5; D remains ambiguous. The germline V gene encodes CDR1 SGHVT and CDR2 SQSDAQ. The length of the CDR3 is 10 residues. Trimming cost V 6 bases and J 7 bases, with 6 bases left between them. CDR3 region: CASRRGTQYF. The CDR3 DNA reads as TGTGCCAGCAGGAGAGGGACCCAGTACTTC.

This clonotype has only a few counts. Germline is not matched at one junction end, which may reflect a read error. V gene TRBV5-1 combines with J gene TRBJ1-1; perhaps TRBD1 as D (5 bases). Germline CDR1 reads SGHRS; CDR2 reads YFSETQ. The CDR3 consists of 15 residues. CDR3 sequence reads: CASSASGWGSNETFF. The CDR3 bases are TGCGCCAGCAGCGCATCCGGGTGGGGGAGCAATGAAACTTTCTTT.

Points on this clonotype: It is likely a read error, because the conserved phenylalanine at the end of the CDR3 is missing. The chain is built from TRBV7-3 and TRBJ1-4; D might be TRBD1 (6 bases). CDR3 length: 13 amino acids. Trimming stripped 3 bases from V and 14 bases from J, with 16 bases between. Germline CDR1 is SGHTA and CDR2 is FQGTGA. The CDR3 protein is CASSLGGRGYLFL. The CDR3 region has the DNA TGTGCCAGCAGCTTGGGGGGCAGGGGATACCTGTTTTTG.

This clonotype was observed many times. This chain connects TRBV5-6 to TRBJ2-3; TRBD2 matches 11 bases. This CDR3 contains 16 residues. The J segment lost 4 bases and the V segment lost 4 bases, leaving 8 bases of the junction unmatched. Germline values: CDR1 SGHDT, CDR2 YYEEEE. The CDR3: CASSLGLAGGPDTQYF. CDR3 nucleotide sequence: TGTGCCAGCAGCCTCGGGCTAGCGGGAGGCCCAGATACGCAGTATTTT.

This clonotype was counted many times. The chain recombines TRBV2 with TRBJ2-7; TRBD2 matches 8 bases. This CDR3 region has 12 residues. Germline values: CDR1 SNHLY, CDR2 FYNNEI. Trimming took 9 bases from V and 5 from J; bases not matched to a gene: 6. The DNA of the CDR3 is TGTGCCAGGGGGACTAGGAACAACGAGCAGTACTTC. It is translated as CARGTRNNEQYF.

CDR3 coding DNA: TGTGCCAGCAGGGCGACAGGAGATACGCAGTATTTT. Protein sequence: CASRATGDTQYF. The chain is built from TRBV2 and TRBJ2-3; possible D gene TRBD1, 6 bases. The CDR3 is 12 residues long. Trimming took off 6 bases at V and 5 bases at J, with 9 bases between the two ends. The germline V gene encodes CDR1 SNHLY and CDR2 FYNNEI.

With respect to this clonotype: Given a much more abundant clone one base away, this may be a read error. The CDR3: CATGRGHVDTPLHF. The CDR3 bases are TGTGCCACCGGCAGGGGACATGTGGATACACCCCTCCACTTT. The chain recombines TRBV15 with TRBJ1-6; D possibly corresponds to TRBD1 (6 bases). This CDR3 region has 14 residues. CDR1 is LNHNV, CDR2 YYDKDF, per germline (reference sequence).

The chain employs TRBV10-3 and TRBJ1-4, with D tentatively TRBD1 (5 bases). The germline V gene encodes CDR1 ENHRY and CDR2 SYGVKD. V lost 6 bases and J lost 7, with 9 bases in between. This CDR3 comprises 12 residues. The CDR3 DNA sequence: TGTGCCATCAGCGGGGGGAGTGAAAAACTGTTTTTT. It translates to CAISGGSEKLFF.

The chain has TRBV20-1 and TRBJ1-1; 7 nucleotides align to TRBD1. CDR3 length: 11 amino acids. Looked up from germline, CDR1 is DFQATT and CDR2 is SNEGSKA (reference sequence). The CDR3 is CSERGPTEAFF. CDR3 DNA: TGCAGCGAGAGGGGGCCCACTGAAGCTTTCTTT.

The V and J genes are TRBV29-1 and TRBJ2-3; TRBD2 agrees at 14 bases. CDR1 is SQVTM and CDR2 is ANQGSEA in the germline V gene. The CDR3 runs 17 residues. Trimming took 7 bases from V and 4 from J; bases not matched to a gene: 13. The CDR3 nucleotides are TGCAGCGCACTACCCGGACTAGCGGGAGGAGGCGCAGATACGCAGTATTTT. Translation: CSALPGLAGGGADTQYF.

This sequence joins TRBV7-3 and TRBJ1-1; TRBD1 matches at 7 bases. The CDR3 has 14 amino acids. Germline V gene sequence: CDR1 SGHTA, CDR2 FQGTGA. The ends lost 2 bases at V and 5 bases at J; junction bases unmatched: 5. The CDR3, as DNA: TGTGCCAGCAGCTTAGTAGGCAGGGGGACTGAAGCTTTCTTT. This encodes CASSLVGRGTEAFF.

This clonotype came up many times. The CDR3 region has the DNA TGTGCCAGTAGTATATCGCAGACTTGGTACGAGCAGTACTTC. This sequence encodes CASSISQTWYEQYF. The chain carries TRBV19 and TRBJ2-7; D not resolved. With 2 bases removed from V and 4 bases from J, the gap between germline ends came to 12 bases. The CDR3 consists of 14 residues. Looked up from germline, CDR1 is LNHDA and CDR2 is SQIVND (reference sequence). The variable domain in full, completed from reference TRBV19 and TRBJ2-7, reads DGGITQSPKYLFRKEGQNVTLSCEQNLNHDAMYWYRQDPGQGLRLIYYSQIVNDFQKGDIAEGYSVSREKKESFPLTVTSAQKNPTAFYLCASSISQTWYEQYFGPGTRLTVT.

There are many counts of this clonotype. The chain has TRBV2 and TRBJ2-3; D is undetermined. Trimming left V 7 bases short and J 3 bases short, with 14 bases between. The CDR3 consists of 14 residues. Looked up from germline, CDR1 is SNHLY and CDR2 is FYNNEI. Written as DNA, the CDR3 is TGTGCCAGCACCCCCACCCCCACTACAGATACGCAGTATTTT. Its protein is CASTPTPTTDTQYF.